This T cell receptor (beta chain) is drawn from a study of spatial heterogeneity in lung cancer. Turning to the study itself: Beta-chain sequences consistently outnumbered alpha-chain sequences in detection.

Time point specified: blood at routine non-recurrence follow-up after resection. Sequencing covered unsorted whole RNA taken from tumor, nontumor lung or frozen PBMC. This clonotype has more than one count but fewer than ten. The study tagged each TCR cDNA molecule with a unique molecular identifier. TCRdb reprocessed the 5' RACE reads with MiXCR, giving one entry per CDR3 protein. The sample has around 110,000 distinct CDR3 sequences, over 9% seen once. Source: PBMCs, taken at follow-up. The sequence was obtained from a male donor with early-stage non-small cell lung cancer.

CDR3 sequence reads: CASSPTDRGNYGYTF. CDR3 in DNA: TGTGCCAGCAGCCCGACGGACAGGGGGAACTATGGCTACACCTTC. The rearrangement links TRBV11-2 to TRBJ1-2; 10 bases map to TRBD1. The germline V gene has CDR1 SGHAT and CDR2 FQNNGV. The CDR3 totals 15 residues. The V gene end was trimmed by 5 bases and the J gene end by 2 bases; junction bases not matched to a gene: 5. Full variable domain (remainder filled in from reference TRBV11-2 and TRBJ1-2): EAGVAQSPRYKIIEKRQSVAFWCNPISGHATLYWYQQILGQGPKLLIQFQNNGVVDDSQLPKDRFSAERLKGVDSTLKIQPAKLEDSAVYLCASSPTDRGNYGYTFGSGTRLTVV.